The 19 T cell receptor beta chains below come from one sample, sequenced in a study of blood T cell repertoires in COVID-19. The data were produced by immunoSEQ multiplex PCR, yet TCRdb's version contains in-frame clones alone and is incomplete. This table has approximately 46,000 clones, roughly 82% appearing once. Sequenced: peripheral blood. The receptors come from a human donor in a cohort sampled during active COVID-19.

In its sample, this clone was seen once. This sequence joins TRBV12-3 or TRBV12-4 and TRBJ2-7; 7 bases are a match to TRBD1. The CDR3 is 13 residues long. After removal of 4 bases from V and 9 bases from J, the junction contained 9 bases not matched to a gene. In DNA, the CDR3 is TGTGCCAGCAGTTCGGGACAGTTACGAGGGCAGTACTTC. Amino acids: CASSSGQLRGQYF.

The chain recombines TRBV30 with TRBJ2-7; D is unresolved. Germline V gene lookup returns CDR1 GTSNPN and CDR2 SVGIG (reference sequence). V was trimmed by 2 bases and J by 6 bases, leaving 8 bases between them. This CDR3 comprises 11 residues. The CDR3 bases are TGTGCCTGGAGTTCTTATAGCGAGCAGTACTTC. Translating gives CAWSSYSEQYF.

In this sample, this clone turned up once. This chain uses TRBV5-1 with TRBJ2-7; a weak D match, TRBD1 (5 bases). CDR1 and CDR2 from the germline V gene are SGHRS and YFSETQ. Trimming took 0 bases from V and 2 from J, leaving 9 bases between them. The CDR3 runs to 14 residues. The CDR3 DNA follows: TGCGCCAGCAGCTTGGACAGGCAGACCTACGAGCAGTACTTC. The encoded protein is CASSLDRQTYEQYF.

This chain links TRBV19 with TRBJ1-2; the D gene is possibly TRBD1 (5 bases). The CDR3 sequence is 15 residues long. V lost 0 bases and J 6 bases, leaving 14 bases between the germline ends. CDR1 LNHDA and CDR2 SQIVND come from the germline V gene (reference sequence). The CDR3 sequence is CASSIESYGANGYTF. In DNA, the CDR3 is TGTGCCAGTAGTATAGAAAGTTATGGGGCCAATGGCTACACCTTC.

The chain combines TRBV19 with TRBJ1-2; 7 nucleotides align to TRBD1. This CDR3 has 13 residues. V was clipped by 9 bases and J by 4 bases; unmatched bases: 8. Germline CDR1 and CDR2: LNHDA and SQIVND (reference sequence). CDR3 region: CASEEGTVYGYTF. In nucleotides, the CDR3 is TGTGCCAGCGAAGAGGGGACAGTCTATGGCTACACCTTC.

This clone appeared a single time. The chain uses TRBV9 and TRBJ2-7; maybe TRBD2 (6 bases). Trimming stripped 1 base from V and 1 base from J, with 15 bases between. The CDR3 runs to 16 residues. Per germline, CDR1 SGDLS and CDR2 YYNGEE. CDR3 in amino acids: CASSVTGSPISYEQYF. CDR3 in DNA: TGTGCCAGCAGCGTAACCGGGAGCCCAATATCCTACGAGCAGTACTTC.

V and J are TRBV11-2 and TRBJ2-1, with D possibly being TRBD1 (6 bases). Trimming stripped 3 bases from V and 6 bases from J, with 15 bases between. This CDR3 has 15 residues. CDR1 and CDR2 (germline): SGHAT, FQNNGV. The CDR3 here is CASSFQGLVGNEQFF. CDR3 bases: TGTGCCAGCAGCTTCCAGGGGTTGGTAGGCAATGAGCAGTTCTTC.

V and J are TRBV7-9 and TRBJ2-1; tentative D call: TRBD1 (6 bases). The germline gives CDR1 SEHNR, CDR2 FQNEAQ (reference sequence). The CDR3 has 13 residues. Trimming removed 8 bases at V and 9 bases at J, with 17 bases between. CDR3 nucleotides: TGTGCCAGCTTTCTTACAGGGATCGGTGAGCAGTTCTTC. Its protein is CASFLTGIGEQFF. Looking up the rest from reference TRBV7-9 and TRBJ2-1 gives the full variable domain: DTGVSQNPRHKITKRGQNVTFRCDPISEHNRLYWYRQTLGQGPEFLTYFQNEAQLEKSRLLSDRFSAERPKGSFSTLEIQRTEQGDSAMYLCASFLTGIGEQFFGPGTRLTVL.

The V gene is TRBV30, the J gene TRBJ1-5; weak D call: TRBD1 (5 bases). Germline V CDR1 and CDR2: GTSNPN, SVGIG (reference sequence). V was pared by 1 base and J by 11 bases, with 15 bases between. CDR3 length equals 13 residues. The CDR3 region is CAWSGSTVTTQHF. DNA for the CDR3: TGTGCCTGGAGTGGGTCGACAGTCACGACCCAGCATTTT.

The chain uses TRBV11-2 and TRBJ1-1, with 11 bases identical to TRBD1. The V segment lost 5 bases and the J segment 3 bases; nucleotides outside the gene matches: 5. The CDR3 has 15 residues. CDR1 SGHAT and CDR2 FQNNGV come from the germline V gene. The CDR3 DNA follows: TGTGCCAGCAGCAAACCGGGACAGGGGGACACTGAAGCTTTCTTT. This sequence encodes CASSKPGQGDTEAFF.

This clone was seen a single time. The chain combines TRBV6-5 with TRBJ1-1, with 7 positions matching TRBD1. J gave up 6 bases and V 7 bases, and 8 bases lay outside the gene matches. This CDR3 contains 13 residues. Germline CDR1 MNHEY, CDR2 SVGAGI. CDR3 nucleotides: TGTGCCAGCACCAGACAGGGCCGACCTGAAGCTTTCTTT. This gives the protein CASTRQGRPEAFF.

This chain joins TRBV11-2 and TRBJ2-3, with D tentatively TRBD1 (5 bases). Trimming took off 0 bases at V and 3 bases at J, with 7 bases between the two ends. The CDR3 runs 14 residues. Germline CDR1 is SGHAT and CDR2 is FQNNGV. CDR3 nucleotides: TGTGCCAGCAGCTTAGATCCAGGGACAGATACGCAGTATTTT. Its protein product is CASSLDPGTDTQYF.

The chain couples TRBV9 to TRBJ2-5; a weak D match, TRBD2 (6 bases). There are 15 residues in the CDR3. CDR1 SGDLS and CDR2 YYNGEE come from the germline V gene. Trimming removed 3 bases at V and 3 bases at J, with 15 bases between. CDR3 sequence: CASSATSKGKETQYF. For the CDR3, the DNA is TGTGCCAGCAGCGCGACTAGTAAAGGGAAAGAGACCCAGTACTTC.

The chain joins TRBV19 to TRBJ1-5; the D gene is possibly TRBD1 (5 bases). The V and J ends lost 6 bases and 4 bases respectively, with 16 bases between them. Per germline, CDR1 LNHDA and CDR2 SQIVND (reference sequence). The CDR3 sequence is 15 residues long. The DNA for the CDR3 is TGTGCCAGTAGCCCGAGGGAGGGGTCAAATCAGCCCCAGCATTTT. Translated, it gives CASSPREGSNQPQHF.

The chain links TRBV28 to TRBJ1-5; D might be TRBD1 (5 bases). V was trimmed by 2 bases and J by 6 bases, leaving 11 bases between them. The CDR3 runs to 14 residues. Germline V CDR1 and CDR2: MDHEN, SYDVKM. The CDR3 nucleotides read TGTGCCAGCAGTTTAGAGGGGCGGGGTCAGCCCCAGCATTTT. This codes for CASSLEGRGQPQHF.

This clone was seen only a few times. CDR3: CASSQADRRNTGELFF. CDR3 bases: TGCGCCAGCAGCCAAGCGGACAGAAGGAACACCGGGGAGCTGTTTTTT. The rearrangement joins TRBV4-3 to TRBJ2-2; perhaps TRBD1 as D (6 bases). CDR3 length: 16 amino acids. V dropped 1 base and J dropped 1 base, with 10 bases sitting between them. CDR1 is LGHNA and CDR2 is YSLEER in the germline V gene.

V usage is TRBV11-3 and J usage is TRBJ1-3, with D unresolved. V gave up 5 bases and J gave up 2 bases, with 7 bases separating them. CDR1 SGHNT and CDR2 YENEEA come from the germline V gene. This CDR3 has 13 amino acids. The CDR3 sequence is CASSQVAGNTIYF. CDR3 nucleotide sequence: TGTGCCAGCAGCCAAGTAGCTGGAAACACCATATATTTT.

The chain employs TRBV3-1 (or the pseudogene TRBV3-2) and TRBJ2-3, with 7 bases that match TRBD2. V shed 4 bases and J 2 bases; nucleotides not matched to a gene: 3. The CDR3 is 14 residues long. Germline values: CDR1 LGHDT, CDR2 YNNKEL (reference sequence). CDR3 DNA: TGTGCCAGCAGCCTGACTAGCAACACAGATACGCAGTATTTT. Residues: CASSLTSNTDTQYF.

The J gene is TRBJ1-1, the V gene TRBV4-3; TRBD1 matches 8 bases. The germline V gene has CDR1 LGHNA and CDR2 YSLEER. The CDR3 totals 13 residues. V gave up 0 bases and J gave up 8 bases; unmatched junction bases: 2. The CDR3 reads CASSQERDREAFF. CDR3 DNA sequence: TGCGCCAGCAGCCAAGAACGGGACAGGGAAGCTTTCTTT.